This T cell receptor (beta chain) was sequenced for a study of CD8+ T cells in alopecia areata. Overall study: Treatment comprised oral tofacitinib, 5 to 10 mg twice daily, in treated patients.

cDNA serving as the sequencing template came from extracted, reverse transcribed RNA. The method was immunoSEQ multiplex PCR; TCRdb's version includes in-frame clones alone and lacks a portion of them. The table has about 180,000 clones, about 70% seen once. Germline V gene sequence: CDR1 SGHDT, CDR2 YYEEEE. V shed 3 bases, J shed 2 bases, and the junction held 5 bases outside the gene matches. The CDR3 has 15 residues. Those with alopecia areata gave lesional scalp punch biopsies and peripheral blood. Starting from PBMCs, sorting isolated CD4+ and CD8+ T cells. Source: CD8+ T cells sorted from blood, taken at week 0. The chain employs TRBV5-6 and TRBJ2-3; 8 bases map to TRBD1. The sequence derives from a human donor with alopecia areata. CDR3 sequence reads: CASSSPTGVTDTQYF. The CDR3 nucleotides read TGTGCCAGCAGCTCCCCGACAGGGGTCACAGATACGCAGTATTTT.